This T cell receptor (beta chain) was documented in a study of somatic mutations in cytotoxic T cells in rheumatoid arthritis (dated by TCRdb to about 2017). Background for the entire study: Sorted V beta1+ cells also underwent TCRB sequencing, and some V beta antibody-stained T-cell populations were flow-sorted at nearly 100% purity on a FACSAria II or Sony SH800. The study asked whether expanded CD8+ T-cell clones in newly diagnosed, untreated rheumatoid arthritis carry somatic mutations, and used TCRB deep sequencing to characterize clonality. TCRB deep sequencing was performed for 65 rheumatoid arthritis patients and 20 or so healthy controls. Patient and control groups had essentially identical median ages. Study-wide conclusions, independent of this receptor: The antigen targets of the expanded CD8+ clones were unknown, and absence from virus-specific databases did not rule out viral specificity. Rheumatoid arthritis patients and age-matched healthy controls did not significantly differ in CD8+ T-cell clonality. In 8 of 65 patients the largest CD8+ clone exceeded 20% of CD8+ cells, and several identical CD8+ TCRB sequences were shared between blood and synovial fluid. Healthy controls showed no age-related increase in CD8+ clonality, whereas patients did (Spearman r ≈ 0.5).

The approximately 21 healthy controls were blood donors whose buffy coats were used; they had a median age of approximately 59 years (range 21-70), and 45% to 65% were female. Flow cytometry confirmed the purity of CD4+ and CD8+ cells that had been isolated by positive magnetic bead selection on an AutoMACS. Peripheral blood mononuclear cells were obtained using density gradient separation with Ficoll-Paque PLUS. DNA from CD4-enriched, CD8-enriched or PBMC samples was extracted using Nucleospin Tissue or Tissue XS kits and then quantified on a Qubit 2.0 fluorometer. To note about this clone: Its antigen remains undetermined. Base qualities are missing; no much larger clone stands one base away.

Genomic DNA underwent TCRB CDR3 sequencing using the immunoSEQ assay. Per the authors' processing: The analyses included only productive TCRB rearrangements. Defining a clone by its unique TCRB CDR3 sequence, the study calculated clonality as a productive clonality index derived from Shannon entropy. Repertoire overlap between two samples was calculated from the template counts of each clone relative to total templates per sample. V-gene usage from TCRB sequencing and V-gene usage measured by flow cytometry were correlated (Spearman r of 0.61). The table was pulled from immuneACCESS by TCRdb, which kept in-frame rearrangements only. Such tables lose some clones; where checked, under half of the loss comes from unresolved V genes, and the rest has no known cause. That table supplies the V and J calls and clone size; D and trimming were determined from the DNA. The sample table records tens of thousands of clones; about 86% of these occur just once. The top ten clones comprise 15% to 20% of the sample.

The sample consisted of CD8+ T cells sorted from blood. The receptor was derived from a woman aged 45-60 years in good health.

The nucleotide sequence is given as TGTGCCAGCAGCTTAACAGGGCCTGGGGCCAACGTCCTGACTTTC. This yields the protein CASSLTGPGANVLTF. The chain was built from TRBV7-9 and TRBJ2-6; a tentative D match to TRBD1 spans 6 bases. CDR1 and CDR2 were assigned from the germline V gene (reference sequence) as SEHNR and FQNEAQ. V and J lose 2 bases and 2 bases, and a span of 7 bases separates them. The CDR3, from cysteine to phenylalanine, totals 15 residues. The DNA shown is the 45-base CDR3, in frame from base 1. Extended through the reference TRBV7-9 and TRBJ2-6 proteins, this CDR3 yields the full variable domain: DTGVSQNPRHKITKRGQNVTFRCDPISEHNRLYWYRQTLGQGPEFLTYFQNEAQLEKSRLLSDRFSAERPKGSFSTLEIQRTEQGDSAMYLCASSLTGPGANVLTFGAGSRLTVL.